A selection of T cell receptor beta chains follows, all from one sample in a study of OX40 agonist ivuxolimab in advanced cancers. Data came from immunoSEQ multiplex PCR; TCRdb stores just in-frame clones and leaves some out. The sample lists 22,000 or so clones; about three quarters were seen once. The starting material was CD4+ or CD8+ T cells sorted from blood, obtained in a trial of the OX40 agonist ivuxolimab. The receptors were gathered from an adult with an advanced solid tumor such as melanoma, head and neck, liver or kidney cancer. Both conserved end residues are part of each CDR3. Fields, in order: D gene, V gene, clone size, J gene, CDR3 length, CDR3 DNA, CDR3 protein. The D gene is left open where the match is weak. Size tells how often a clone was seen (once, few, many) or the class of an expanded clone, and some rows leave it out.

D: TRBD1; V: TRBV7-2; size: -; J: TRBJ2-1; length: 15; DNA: TGTGCCAGCAGCTTGGAGGACAGGCTGTACAATGAGCAGTTCTTC; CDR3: CASSLEDRLYNEQFF
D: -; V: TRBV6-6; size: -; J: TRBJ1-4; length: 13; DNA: TGTGCCAGCAGTTACTTCGAGGAAAGAAAACTGTTTTTT; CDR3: CASSYFEERKLFF
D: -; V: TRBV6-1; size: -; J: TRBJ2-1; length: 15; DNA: TGTGCCAGCAGTGAAAACGATGGCGGTAGCAATGAGCAGTTCTTC; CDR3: CASSENDGGSNEQFF
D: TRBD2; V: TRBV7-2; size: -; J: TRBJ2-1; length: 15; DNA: TGTGCCAGCAGCTTATCCGCGGGAGAACACAATGAGCAGTTCTTC; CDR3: CASSLSAGEHNEQFF
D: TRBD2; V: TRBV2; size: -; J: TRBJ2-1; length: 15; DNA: TGTGCCAGCAGGGCGACTAGCGGGGCCGCCAATGAGCAGTTCTTC; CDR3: CASRATSGAANEQFF
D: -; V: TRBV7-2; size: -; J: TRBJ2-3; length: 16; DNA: TGTGCCAGCAGACAAATAGAGTTTACGGATGGAGATACGCAGTATTTT; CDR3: CASRQIEFTDGDTQYF
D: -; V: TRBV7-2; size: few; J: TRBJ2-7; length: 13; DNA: TGTGCCAGCAGCTCGACAGGCTACTACGAGCAGTACTTC; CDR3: CASSSTGYYEQYF
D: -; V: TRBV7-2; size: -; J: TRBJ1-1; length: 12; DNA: TGTGCCAGCAGTGGGCAGTTCACTGAAGCTTTCTTT; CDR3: CASSGQFTEAFF
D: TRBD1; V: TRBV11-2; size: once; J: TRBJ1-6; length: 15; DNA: TGTGCCAGCAGGGGAGAGGGGGCATGGAATTCACCCCTCCACTTT; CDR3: CASRGEGAWNSPLHF
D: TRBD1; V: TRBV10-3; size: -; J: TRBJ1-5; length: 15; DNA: TGTGCCATCAGTGAGTCAATCAGGGGGGATCAGCCCCAGCATTTT; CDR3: CAISESIRGDQPQHF
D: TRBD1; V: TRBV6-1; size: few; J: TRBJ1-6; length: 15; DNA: TGTGCCAGCAGTAATAGGGGGCAGGATAATTCACCCCTCCACTTT; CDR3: CASSNRGQDNSPLHF
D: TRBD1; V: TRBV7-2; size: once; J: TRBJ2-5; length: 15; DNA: TGTGCCAGCAGCCCACGGGACAGGGGGCAAGAGACCCAGTACTTC; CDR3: CASSPRDRGQETQYF
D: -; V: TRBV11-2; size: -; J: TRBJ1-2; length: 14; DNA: TGTGCCAGCAGCTTAGATCAACGTCTGTCGGGCTACACCTTC; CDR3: CASSLDQRLSGYTF
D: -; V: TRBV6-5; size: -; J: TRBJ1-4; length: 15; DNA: TGTGCCAGCCGTACATCCGGGACTTACAGTGAAAAACTGTTTTTT; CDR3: CASRTSGTYSEKLFF
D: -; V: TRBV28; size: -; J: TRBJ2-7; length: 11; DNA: TGTGCCAGCAGTCCACCCCCTGGGCAGTACTTC; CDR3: CASSPPPGQYF
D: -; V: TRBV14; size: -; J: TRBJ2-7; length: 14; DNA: TGTGCCAGCAGCCAGTTGCAGGGCTACGACGAGCAGTACTTC; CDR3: CASSQLQGYDEQYF
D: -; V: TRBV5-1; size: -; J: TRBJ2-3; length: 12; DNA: TGCGCCAGCAGCTTGGCCTCAGATACGCAGTATTTT; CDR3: CASSLASDTQYF
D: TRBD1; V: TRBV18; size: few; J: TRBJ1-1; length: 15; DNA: TGTGCCAGCTCACCTTCGACAGGGACCCAAAATGAAGCTTTCTTT; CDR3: CASSPSTGTQNEAFF
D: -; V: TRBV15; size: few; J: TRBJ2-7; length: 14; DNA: TGTGCCACCACCAGAGATAGGACAGAGTACGAGCAGTACTTC; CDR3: CATTRDRTEYEQYF
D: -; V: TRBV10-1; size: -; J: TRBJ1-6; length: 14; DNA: TGCGCCAGCTCTGGGGGGAGTATCAATTCACCCCTCCACTTT; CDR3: CASSGGSINSPLHF
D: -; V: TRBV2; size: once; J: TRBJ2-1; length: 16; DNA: TGTGCCAGCAGTGATCCCGGACAGAGTCCCTACAATGAGCAGTTCTTC; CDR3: CASSDPGQSPYNEQFF
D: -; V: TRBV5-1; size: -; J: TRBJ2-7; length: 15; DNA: TGCGCCAGCAGCGGAACCGGGACGGCGACCTACGAGCAGTACTTC; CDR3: CASSGTGTATYEQYF
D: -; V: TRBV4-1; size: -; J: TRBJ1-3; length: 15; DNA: TGCGCCAGCAGCCAAGATCAAACTCCCGGAAACACCATATATTTT; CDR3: CASSQDQTPGNTIYF
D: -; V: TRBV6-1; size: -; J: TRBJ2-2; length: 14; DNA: TGTGCCAGCAGTGAGGGTGCGAACACCGGGGAGCTGTTTTTT; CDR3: CASSEGANTGELFF
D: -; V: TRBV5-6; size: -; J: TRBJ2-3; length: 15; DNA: TGTGCCAGCAGCTTGGGTGTGCGGGGCACAGATACGCAGTATTTT; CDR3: CASSLGVRGTDTQYF
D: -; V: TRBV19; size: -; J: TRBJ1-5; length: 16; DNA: TGTGCCAGTAGTCCGAGGGGTGCAGGGTTTACCCAGCCCCAGCATTTT; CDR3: CASSPRGAGFTQPQHF
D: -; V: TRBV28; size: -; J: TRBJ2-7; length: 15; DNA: TGTGCCAGCACCTCAGGTGGGGCAGGGGACTACGAGCAGTACTTC; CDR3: CASTSGGAGDYEQYF
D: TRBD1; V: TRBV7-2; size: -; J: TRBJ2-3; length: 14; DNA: TGTGCCAGCAGCAATGGACAGGTCACAGATACGCAGTATTTT; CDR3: CASSNGQVTDTQYF
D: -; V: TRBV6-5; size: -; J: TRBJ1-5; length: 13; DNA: TGTGCCAGCAGCTCTCTGGAAAATCAGCCCCAGCATTTT; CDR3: CASSSLENQPQHF